The 13 T cell receptor beta chains listed next were all sequenced from one sample in a study of Ad26.COV2.S vaccination and SARS-CoV-2 variants. Produced via immunoSEQ multiplex PCR; TCRdb's table is partial and in-frame only. The sample holds 300,000 to 400,000 clones; 86% are singletons and the top ten take 1.5% to 2%. The treatment denotes: around 19 received Ad26.COV2.S at low or high dose, single or two shots; 5 received placebo; per-sample allocation not given. Samples analyzed were those drawn on day 63 after the first vaccine or placebo injection. This sample comprised peripheral blood, obtained in a trial of Ad26.COV2.S vaccine versus placebo. These receptors originate from a person between 18 and 65 years old who received the Ad26.COV2.S COVID-19 vaccine or a placebo.

J is TRBJ1-4 and V is TRBV5-1; D is ambiguous. CDR3 size: 15 residues. Trimming pared 4 bases from V and 0 bases from J, leaving 10 bases between. CDR1 is SGHRS, CDR2 YFSETQ, per germline. In DNA form, the CDR3 reads TGCGCCAGCAGCCCGGACTCAGCAACTAATGAAAAACTGTTTTTT. Amino acids: CASSPDSATNEKLFF.

DNA for the CDR3: TGTGCCAGCAGTGACGAGGGGAGCTACTATGGCTACACCTTC. Translated, it gives CASSDEGSYYGYTF. This chain connects TRBV6-2 or TRBV6-3 to TRBJ1-2, with D possibly matching TRBD1 (5 bases). This CDR3 region has 14 residues. Trimming removed 5 bases at V and 3 bases at J, with 13 bases between. In germline, CDR1 is MNHEY, CDR2 SVGEGT.

The CDR3 sequence is CASSLGETHGYTF. The CDR3, as DNA: TGTGCCAGCAGCCTCGGAGAAACCCATGGCTACACCTTC. This sequence joins TRBV5-6 and TRBJ1-2; D gene unclear. Between the trimmed V and J ends, which lost 4 bases and 6 bases, there was a span of 13 bases. In germline, CDR1 is SGHDT, CDR2 YYEEEE. CDR3 length: 13 residues.

J is TRBJ1-3 and V is TRBV30; D remains ambiguous. The CDR3 spans 14 residues. Trimming shortened V by 0 bases and J by 0 bases, and 6 bases separated the two germline ends. Germline CDR1 and CDR2: GTSNPN and SVGIG (reference sequence). The CDR3 nucleotides read TGTGCCTGGAGTGTAGGCATCTCTGGAAACACCATATATTTT. This codes for CAWSVGISGNTIYF.

The V call is TRBV6-1, the J call TRBJ2-1; 9 bases are shared with TRBD1. Losses at the gene ends were 5 bases for V and 2 bases for J; bases not matched to a gene: 4. Germline V lookup: CDR1 MNHNS, CDR2 SASEGT. This CDR3 has 15 residues. The CDR3 region has the DNA TGTGCCAGCAGTACGACAGGGGGTACCTACAATGAGCAGTTCTTC. It codes for CASSTTGGTYNEQFF.

The chain is built from TRBV5-4 and TRBJ2-5; TRBD2 agrees at 7 bases. The CDR3 spans 15 residues. Germline V gene data show CDR1 as SGHNT and CDR2 as YYREEE (reference sequence). V dropped 2 bases and J dropped 4; count of bases not matched to a gene: 8. The CDR3: CASSLGLAALETQYF. The CDR3 DNA is TGTGCCAGCAGCTTAGGCCTAGCGGCCTTAGAGACCCAGTACTTC.

The chain couples TRBV2 to TRBJ1-1, with D possibly matching TRBD1 (6 bases). The germline V gene encodes CDR1 SNHLY and CDR2 FYNNEI. V was clipped by 5 bases and J by 1 base, with 11 bases between them. The CDR3 loop spans 14 amino acids. Here the CDR3 DNA reads TGTGCCAGCAGTCTAGGACAGAAGAACACTGAAGCTTTCTTT. It encodes CASSLGQKNTEAFF.

The chain uses TRBV5-6 and TRBJ2-7; D is unresolved. The CDR3 runs to 16 residues. CDR1 and CDR2 from the germline V gene are SGHDT and YYEEEE. Trimming cost V 0 bases and J 4 bases, with 17 bases left between them. As DNA, the CDR3 is TGTGCCAGCAGCTTGGCCCCCCCAAGGTCACGATACGAGCAGTACTTC. It encodes CASSLAPPRSRYEQYF.

The chain combines TRBV4-1 with TRBJ1-5; TRBD1 matches 9 bases. The CDR3 sequence is 19 residues long. Germline CDR1 and CDR2: MGHRA and YSYEKL. Trimming cost V 3 bases and J 3 bases; bases outside gene matches: 15. The CDR3 is CASSQGTSAGQGLNQPQHF. The CDR3 nucleotides read TGCGCCAGCAGCCAGGGCACGAGTGCGGGACAGGGCCTCAATCAGCCCCAGCATTTT.

The V and J genes are TRBV5-6 and TRBJ2-2; D gene unclear. V was clipped by 1 base and J by 0 bases, with 7 bases between them. The CDR3 has 15 amino acids. Germline V gene data show CDR1 as SGHDT and CDR2 as YYEEEE. CDR3 loop: CASSLWLPNTGELFF. The DNA for the CDR3 is TGTGCCAGCAGCTTGTGGCTACCGAACACCGGGGAGCTGTTTTTT.

This chain joins TRBV18 and TRBJ2-3; 8 nucleotides line up with TRBD2. Germline V gives CDR1 KGHSH, CDR2 LQKENI. V was clipped by 3 bases and J by 2 bases; unmatched bases: 7. The CDR3 extends over 16 amino acids. The CDR3 nucleotides read TGTGCCAGCTCACCTTATGCGGGGGGCGTCACAGATACGCAGTATTTT. Translating it yields CASSPYAGGVTDTQYF.

The V and J genes are TRBV3-1 (or the pseudogene TRBV3-2) and TRBJ1-4; TRBD1 matches at 9 bases. V lost 2 bases to trimming and J lost 6 bases; unmatched junction nucleotides: 7. The CDR3 is made up of 16 amino acids. Germline V gene data show CDR1 as LGHDT and CDR2 as YNNKEL (reference sequence). The CDR3 sequence is CASSQPGQGIYEKLFF. CDR3 DNA sequence: TGTGCCAGCAGCCAACCCGGACAGGGGATCTATGAAAAACTGTTTTTT.

The chain couples TRBV6-6 to TRBJ1-2; 9 bases align to TRBD1. This CDR3 is 15 amino acids long. Per the germline V gene, CDR1 is MNHNY and CDR2 is SVGAGI (reference sequence). Trimming took 5 bases from V and 6 from J; bases not matched to a gene: 10. CDR3 sequence: CASSRSGTGIDGYTF. CDR3 DNA: TGTGCCAGCAGTCGATCCGGGACAGGGATCGATGGCTACACCTTC.